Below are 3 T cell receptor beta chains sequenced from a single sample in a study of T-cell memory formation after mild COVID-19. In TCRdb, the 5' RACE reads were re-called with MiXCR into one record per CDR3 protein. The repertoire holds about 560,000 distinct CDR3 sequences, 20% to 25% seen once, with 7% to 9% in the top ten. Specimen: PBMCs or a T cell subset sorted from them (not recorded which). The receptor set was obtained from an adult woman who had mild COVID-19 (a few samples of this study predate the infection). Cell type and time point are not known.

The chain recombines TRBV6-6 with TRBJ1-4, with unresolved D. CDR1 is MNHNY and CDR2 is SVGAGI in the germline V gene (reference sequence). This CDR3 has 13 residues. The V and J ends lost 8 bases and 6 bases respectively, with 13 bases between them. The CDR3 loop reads CASSVLSYEKLFF. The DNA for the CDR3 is TGTGCCAGCTCCGTGTTGTCTTATGAAAAACTGTTTTTT.

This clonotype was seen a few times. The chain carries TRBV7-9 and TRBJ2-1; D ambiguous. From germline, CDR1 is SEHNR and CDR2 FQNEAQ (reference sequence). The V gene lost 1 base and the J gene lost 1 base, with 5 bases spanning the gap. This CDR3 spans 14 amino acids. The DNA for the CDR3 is TGTGCCAGCAGCTTAGTTGGGTCCTACAATGAGCAGTTCTTC. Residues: CASSLVGSYNEQFF.

In DNA form, the CDR3 reads TGTGCCAGCAGCACAACGACTCCATTGCAAACCCTCCACTTT. Its protein product is CASSTTTPLQTLHF. The rearrangement joins TRBV7-2 to TRBJ1-6; D ambiguous. V lost 5 bases and J lost 14, with 19 bases in between. The CDR3 totals 14 residues. Looked up from germline, CDR1 is SGHTA and CDR2 is FQGNSA.